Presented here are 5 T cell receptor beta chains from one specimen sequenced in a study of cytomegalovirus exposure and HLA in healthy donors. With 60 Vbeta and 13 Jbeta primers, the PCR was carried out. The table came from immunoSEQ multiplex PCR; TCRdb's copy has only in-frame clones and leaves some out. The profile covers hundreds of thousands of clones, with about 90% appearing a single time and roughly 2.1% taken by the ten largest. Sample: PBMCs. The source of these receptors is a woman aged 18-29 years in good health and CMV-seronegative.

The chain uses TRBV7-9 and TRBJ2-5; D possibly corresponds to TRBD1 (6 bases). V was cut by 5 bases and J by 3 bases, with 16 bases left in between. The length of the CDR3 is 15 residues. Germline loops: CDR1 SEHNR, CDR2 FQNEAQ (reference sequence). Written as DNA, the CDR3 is TGTGCCAGCAGCCATGATCGGACAGTGAAAGAGACCCAGTACTTC. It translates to CASSHDRTVKETQYF.

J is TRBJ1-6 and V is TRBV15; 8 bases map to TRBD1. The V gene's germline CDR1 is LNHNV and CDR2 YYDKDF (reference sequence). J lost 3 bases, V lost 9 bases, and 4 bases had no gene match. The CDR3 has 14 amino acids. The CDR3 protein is CATTTGDYNSPLHF. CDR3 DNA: TGTGCCACGACGACAGGGGACTATAATTCACCCCTCCACTTT.

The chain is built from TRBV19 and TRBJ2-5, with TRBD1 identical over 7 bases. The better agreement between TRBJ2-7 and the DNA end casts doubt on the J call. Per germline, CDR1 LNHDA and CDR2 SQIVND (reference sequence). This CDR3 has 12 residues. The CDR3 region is CASQGQLYEQYF. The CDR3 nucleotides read TGTGCCAGTCAGGGACAGCTCTACGAGCAGTACTTC.

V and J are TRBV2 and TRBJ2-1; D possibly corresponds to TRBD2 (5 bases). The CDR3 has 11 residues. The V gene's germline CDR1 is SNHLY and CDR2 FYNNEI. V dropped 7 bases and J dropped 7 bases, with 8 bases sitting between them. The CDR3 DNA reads TGTGCCAGCATCTCGGGGAATGAGCAGTTCTTC. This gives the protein CASISGNEQFF.

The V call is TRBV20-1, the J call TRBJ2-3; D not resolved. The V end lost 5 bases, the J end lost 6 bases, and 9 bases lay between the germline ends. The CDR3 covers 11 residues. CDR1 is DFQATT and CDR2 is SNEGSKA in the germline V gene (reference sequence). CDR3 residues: CSAATVDTQYF. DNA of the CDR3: TGCAGTGCTGCGACTGTCGATACGCAGTATTTT.